Following are 21 T cell receptor beta chains from one sample sequenced in a study of shared clonotypes between healthy human individuals. The assay was immunoSEQ multiplex PCR, and TCRdb's table has in-frame clones only and misses some. The sample has roughly 2 million clones, approximately 96% seen once. Sequenced material: naive CD4+ T cells sorted from blood. The sample's subset: CD45RA+ positively selected. These receptors all come from a man aged 18-30 years in good health.

The rearrangement links TRBV6-1 to TRBJ1-1; D gene ambiguous. CDR1 is MNHNS, CDR2 SASEGT, per germline. Trimming cost V 2 bases and J 4 bases, with 11 bases left between them. The length of the CDR3 is 14 residues. CDR3 sequence (DNA): TGTGCCAGCAGTGAATGGAGGAAGACCACTGAAGCTTTCTTT. Translating gives CASSEWRKTTEAFF.

The DNA for the CDR3 is TGTGCCAGCAGCTTAAAAGGTTATGAGCAGTTCTTC. It codes for CASSLKGYEQFF. The rearrangement links TRBV7-2 to TRBJ2-1; no clear D. The V end was cut by 2 bases, the J end by 8 bases, with 7 bases between. The germline V gene has CDR1 SGHTA and CDR2 FQGNSA. This CDR3 is 12 amino acids long.

The V gene is TRBV4-1, the J gene TRBJ2-2; D is ambiguous. This CDR3 is 15 amino acids long. V lost 1 base and J lost 2, with 8 bases in between. Germline V CDR1 and CDR2: MGHRA, YSYEKL. CDR3 sequence reads: CASSQADGNTGELFF. The CDR3 nucleotides read TGCGCCAGCAGCCAAGCGGACGGTAACACCGGGGAGCTGTTTTTT.

This chain uses TRBV11-2 with TRBJ2-7; 8 nucleotides align to TRBD2. The germline V gene has CDR1 SGHAT and CDR2 FQNNGV. CDR3 length: 15 amino acids. Unmatched junction bases numbered 8, after V lost 3 bases and J lost 4 bases. CDR3 coding DNA: TGTGCCAGCAGCTTGGGGCTAGCGGGCCCGTACGAGCAGTACTTC. Its protein is CASSLGLAGPYEQYF.

The V and J genes are TRBV2 and TRBJ1-2; D remains ambiguous. The CDR3 is made up of 9 amino acids. CDR1 and CDR2 from the germline V gene are SNHLY and FYNNEI. Trimming removed 7 bases at V and 10 bases at J, with 7 bases between. CDR3 amino acids: CASKEIYTF. The CDR3 region has the DNA TGTGCCAGCAAAGAGATCTACACCTTC. Drawing the rest from reference TRBV2 and TRBJ1-2, the complete variable domain is EPEVTQTPSHQVTQMGQEVILRCVPISNHLYFYWYRQILGQKVEFLVSFYNNEISEKSEIFDDQFSVERPDGSNFTLKIRSTKLEDSAMYFCASKEIYTFGSGTRLTVV.

The chain couples TRBV18 to TRBJ1-2; TRBD1 might be the D (6 bases). Germline CDR1 is KGHSH and CDR2 is LQKENI. Trimming shortened V by 6 bases and J by 4 bases, and 15 bases separated the two germline ends. The CDR3 is 14 amino acids. Here the CDR3 reads CASSVQGSGYGYTF. The CDR3 nucleotides are TGTGCCAGCTCGGTGCAGGGGTCGGGCTATGGCTACACCTTC. The full variable domain, its missing parts supplied by reference TRBV18 and TRBJ1-2, is NAGVMQNPRHLVRRRGQEARLRCSPMKGHSHVYWYRQLPEEGLKFMVYLQKENIIDESGMPKERFSAEFPKEGPSILRIQQVVRGDSAAYFCASSVQGSGYGYTFGSGTRLTVV.

The chain is built from TRBV30 and TRBJ2-6, with 7 positions matching TRBD2. Germline values: CDR1 GTSNPN, CDR2 SVGIG (reference sequence). Unmatched junction bases numbered 11, after V lost 1 base and J lost 2 bases. CDR3 length: 18 amino acids. The DNA of the CDR3 is TGTGCCTGGAGTGACCGGCGCGGGAGAGGACCTGGGGCCAACGTCCTGACTTTC. This codes for CAWSDRRGRGPGANVLTF.

This chain uses TRBV29-1 with TRBJ1-1; TRBD1 is a possible D gene (5 bases). The CDR3 has 12 residues. Per the germline V gene, CDR1 is SQVTM and CDR2 is ANQGSEA. The V end lost 0 bases, the J end lost 7 bases, and 9 bases lay between the germline ends. The CDR3 DNA follows: TGCAGCGTTGAAGACAGGGCGATTGAAGCTTTCTTT. It translates to CSVEDRAIEAFF. Full variable domain (remainder filled in from reference TRBV29-1 and TRBJ1-1): SAVISQKPSRDICQRGTSLTIQCQVDSQVTMMFWYRQQPGQSLTLIATANQGSEATYESGFVIDKFPISRPNLTFSTLTVSNMSPEDSSIYLCSVEDRAIEAFFGQGTRLTVV.

This chain joins TRBV25-1 and TRBJ2-2, with a tentative D call TRBD2 (6 bases). Germline V gene lookup returns CDR1 MGHDK and CDR2 SYGVNS. The CDR3 totals 12 residues. The V and J ends lost 5 bases and 6 bases respectively, with 7 bases between them. This CDR3 is CASSREAGELFF. The CDR3 DNA sequence: TGTGCCAGCAGTAGGGAGGCCGGGGAGCTGTTTTTT.

The chain is built from TRBV12-5 and TRBJ1-2, with D unclear. The V gene lost 2 bases and the J gene lost 4 bases, with 5 bases spanning the gap. There are 12 residues in the CDR3. CDR1 is LGHNT and CDR2 is FRNRAP in the germline V gene. Written as DNA, the CDR3 is TGTGCTAGTGGTTTGAAGACCTATGGCTACACCTTC. This encodes CASGLKTYGYTF.

This clone came up a few times. The chain recombines TRBV27 with TRBJ2-6; D possibly uses TRBD1 or TRBD2 (5 bases each). With 2 bases removed from V and 2 bases from J, the gap between germline ends came to 10 bases. The CDR3 is 16 residues long. Germline CDR1 is MNHEY and CDR2 is SMNVEV (reference sequence). The CDR3 loop reads CASSLVGTAGANVLTF. The CDR3 DNA reads as TGTGCCAGCAGTTTAGTAGGGACGGCTGGGGCCAACGTCCTGACTTTC.

The J gene is TRBJ2-5, the V gene TRBV7-9; the D call may be TRBD1 or TRBD2 (7 bases each). The V gene's germline CDR1 is SEHNR and CDR2 FQNEAQ (reference sequence). The V gene lost 3 bases and the J gene lost 3 bases, with 11 bases spanning the gap. The CDR3 covers 14 residues. CDR3 protein: CASSLTGREETQYF. The CDR3 nucleotides read TGTGCCAGCAGCTTGACAGGGAGGGAAGAGACCCAGTACTTC.

V and J are TRBV5-1 and TRBJ1-5; D gene ambiguous. This CDR3 is 16 amino acids long. Trimming removed 4 bases from V and 9 bases from J, with 23 bases in between. Germline V lookup: CDR1 SGHRS, CDR2 YFSETQ. The DNA for the CDR3 is TGCGCCAGCAGCCCTCTAGGGATCGCAGCCCAAGGGCCCCAGCATTTT. Translation gives CASSPLGIAAQGPQHF.

As for this clone: Mismatch with germline at one junction end may stem from a read error. Additional DNA sequences in this sample encode the identical CDR3. V usage is TRBV19 and J usage is TRBJ2-5; 13 nucleotides align to TRBD2. This CDR3 spans 17 amino acids. Germline V gene lookup returns CDR1 LNHDA and CDR2 SQIVND (reference sequence). Here the CDR3 reads CASSKQTSGRLSETQYF. Here the CDR3 DNA reads TGTGCTAGTAGCAAGCAGACTAGCGGGAGGCTCTCGGAGACCCAGTACTTC.

V is TRBV2 and J is TRBJ1-1; the D gene is possibly TRBD1 (5 bases). Germline V CDR1 and CDR2: SNHLY, FYNNEI. The CDR3 is made up of 12 amino acids. Trimming pared 7 bases from V and 5 bases from J, leaving 11 bases between. The CDR3 DNA reads TGTGCCAGCAATGGGGGTATAACTGAAGCTTTCTTT. As protein: CASNGGITEAFF.

The CDR3 DNA reads TGTGCCAGCAGCTTAGGACCAGCGGGAGGGACCTACGAGCAGTACTTC. As protein: CASSLGPAGGTYEQYF. V is TRBV7-2 and J is TRBJ2-7, with 10 positions matching TRBD2. CDR1 is SGHTA, CDR2 FQGNSA, per germline. The junction had 5 bases not matched to a gene; V was cut back by 1 base and J by 2 bases. The CDR3 sequence is 16 residues long. Full variable domain (remainder filled in from reference TRBV7-2 and TRBJ2-7): GAGVSQSPSNKVTEKGKDVELRCDPISGHTALYWYRQSLGQGLEFLIYFQGNSAPDKSGLPSDRFSAERTGGSVSTLTIQRTQQEDSAVYLCASSLGPAGGTYEQYFGPGTRLTVT.

This chain joins TRBV7-2 and TRBJ1-1; D not certain. The germline V gene has CDR1 SGHTA and CDR2 FQGNSA. The CDR3 contains 13 residues. The V gene lost 1 base and the J gene lost 10 bases, with 13 bases spanning the gap. Written as DNA, the CDR3 is TGTGCCAGCAGCTTAGAGGACCGGAGGAGAGCTTTCTTT. Its protein is CASSLEDRRRAFF.

This chain uses TRBV18 with TRBJ1-1; the D is unclear. Looked up from germline, CDR1 is KGHSH and CDR2 is LQKENI. The germline V and J ends were trimmed by 4 bases and 4 bases, with 10 bases remaining between them. The CDR3 covers 13 residues. The DNA for the CDR3 is TGTGCCAGCTCACGGGAGCAGGTCACTGAAGCTTTCTTT. This gives the protein CASSREQVTEAFF.

The V gene is TRBV5-1, the J gene TRBJ2-1, with D possibly being TRBD1 or TRBD2 (5 bases each). V was clipped by 4 bases and J by 1 base, with 21 bases between them. The CDR3 totals 18 residues. Germline CDR1 and CDR2: SGHRS and YFSETQ. DNA of the CDR3: TGCGCCAGCAGCCTAAATTGGGACGGCAAGGTATCCTACAATGAGCAGTTCTTC. Translating gives CASSLNWDGKVSYNEQFF.

The genes are TRBV9 and TRBJ2-5; 9 positions match TRBD2. The CDR3 contains 16 residues. J was trimmed by 3 bases and V by 3 bases; bases with no gene match: 9. Germline lookup yields CDR1 SGDLS and CDR2 YYNGEE. In DNA form, the CDR3 reads TGTGCCAGCAGCGCGGCAGCGGGGGGTTTAAAAGAGACCCAGTACTTC. This encodes CASSAAAGGLKETQYF.

The chain links TRBV30 to TRBJ1-4; no definite D call. This CDR3 is 14 amino acids long. CDR1 and CDR2 from the germline V gene are GTSNPN and SVGIG (reference sequence). The V gene lost 1 base and the J gene lost 6 bases, with 12 bases spanning the gap. CDR3: CAWSGRIWDEKLFF. The CDR3 bases are TGTGCCTGGAGTGGCAGGATTTGGGATGAAAAACTGTTTTTT.